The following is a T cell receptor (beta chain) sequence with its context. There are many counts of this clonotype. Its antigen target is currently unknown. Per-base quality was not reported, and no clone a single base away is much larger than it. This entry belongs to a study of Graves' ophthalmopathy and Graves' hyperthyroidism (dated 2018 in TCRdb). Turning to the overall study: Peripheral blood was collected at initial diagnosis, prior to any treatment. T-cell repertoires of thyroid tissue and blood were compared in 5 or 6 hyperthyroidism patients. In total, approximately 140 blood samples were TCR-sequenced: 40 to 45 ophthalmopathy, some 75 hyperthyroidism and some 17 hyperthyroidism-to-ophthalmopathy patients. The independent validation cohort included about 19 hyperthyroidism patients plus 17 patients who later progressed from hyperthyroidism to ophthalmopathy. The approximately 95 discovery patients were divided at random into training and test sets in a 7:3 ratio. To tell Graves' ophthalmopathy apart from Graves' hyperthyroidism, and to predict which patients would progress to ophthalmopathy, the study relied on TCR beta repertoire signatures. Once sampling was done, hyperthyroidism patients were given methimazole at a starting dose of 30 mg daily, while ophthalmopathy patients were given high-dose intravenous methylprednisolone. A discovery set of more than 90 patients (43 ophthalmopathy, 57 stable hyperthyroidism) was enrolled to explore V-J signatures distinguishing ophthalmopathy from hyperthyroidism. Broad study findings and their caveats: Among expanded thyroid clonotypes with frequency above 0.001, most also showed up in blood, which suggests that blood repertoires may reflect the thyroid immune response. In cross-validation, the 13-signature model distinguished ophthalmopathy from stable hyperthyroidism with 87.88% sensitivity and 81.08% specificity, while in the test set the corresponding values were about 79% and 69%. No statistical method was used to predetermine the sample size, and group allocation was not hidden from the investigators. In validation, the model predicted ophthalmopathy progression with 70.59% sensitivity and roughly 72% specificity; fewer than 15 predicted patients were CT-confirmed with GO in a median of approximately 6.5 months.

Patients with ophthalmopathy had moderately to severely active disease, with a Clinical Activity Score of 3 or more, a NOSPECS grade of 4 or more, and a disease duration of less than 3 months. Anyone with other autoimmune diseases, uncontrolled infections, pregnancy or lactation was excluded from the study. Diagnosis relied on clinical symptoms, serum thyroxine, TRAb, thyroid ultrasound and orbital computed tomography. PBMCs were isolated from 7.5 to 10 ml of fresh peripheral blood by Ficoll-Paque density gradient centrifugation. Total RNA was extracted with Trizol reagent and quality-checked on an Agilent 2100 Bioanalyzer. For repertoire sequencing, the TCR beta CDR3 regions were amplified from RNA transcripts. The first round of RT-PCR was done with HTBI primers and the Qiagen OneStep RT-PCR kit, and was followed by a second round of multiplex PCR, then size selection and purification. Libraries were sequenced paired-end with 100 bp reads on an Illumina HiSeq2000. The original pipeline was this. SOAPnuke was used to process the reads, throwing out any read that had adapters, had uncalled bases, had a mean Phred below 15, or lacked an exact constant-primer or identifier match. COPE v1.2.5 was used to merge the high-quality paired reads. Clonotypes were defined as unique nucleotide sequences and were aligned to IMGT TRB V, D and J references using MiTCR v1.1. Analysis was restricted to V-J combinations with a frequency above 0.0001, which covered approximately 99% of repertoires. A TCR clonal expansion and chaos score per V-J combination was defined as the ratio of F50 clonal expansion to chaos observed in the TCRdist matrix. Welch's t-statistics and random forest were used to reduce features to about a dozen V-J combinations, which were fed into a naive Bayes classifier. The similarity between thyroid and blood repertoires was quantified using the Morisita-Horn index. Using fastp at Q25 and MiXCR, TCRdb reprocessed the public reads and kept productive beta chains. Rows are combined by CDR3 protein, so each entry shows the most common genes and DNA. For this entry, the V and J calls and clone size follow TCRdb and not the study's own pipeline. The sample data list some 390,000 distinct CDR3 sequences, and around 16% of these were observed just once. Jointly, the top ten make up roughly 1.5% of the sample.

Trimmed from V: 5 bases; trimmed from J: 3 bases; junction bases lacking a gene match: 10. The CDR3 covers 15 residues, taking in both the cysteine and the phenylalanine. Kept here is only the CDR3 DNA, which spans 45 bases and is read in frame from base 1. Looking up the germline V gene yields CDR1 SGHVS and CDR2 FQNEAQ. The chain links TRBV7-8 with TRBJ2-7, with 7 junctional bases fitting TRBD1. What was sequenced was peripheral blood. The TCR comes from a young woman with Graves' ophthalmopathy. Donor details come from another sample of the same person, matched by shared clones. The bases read TGTGCCAGCAGCCGTAGCGTAGGGACAGACTACGAGCAGTACTTC. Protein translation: CASSRSVGTDYEQYF.